This T cell receptor beta chain was obtained from a study of cytomegalovirus exposure and HLA in healthy donors. Vbeta (60) and Jbeta (13) primers were used in the PCR. This table comes from immunoSEQ multiplex PCR, and its TCRdb copy is limited to in-frame clones, with some not included. The table records 150,000 to 200,000 clones, 60% to 80% of them present only once. CDR1 SGHRS and CDR2 YFSETQ come from the germline V gene. The ends lost 0 bases at V and 0 bases at J; junction bases unmatched: 6. This CDR3 contains 17 residues. The V and J genes are TRBV5-1 and TRBJ2-3, with TRBD2 matching over 8 bases. Material: PBMCs. This TCR derives from a male donor in good health and CMV-seronegative. This chain's CDR3 is CASSLAFIAGSTDTQYF. The CDR3 DNA follows: TGCGCCAGCAGCTTGGCCTTTATAGCGGGGAGCACAGATACGCAGTATTTT.